This T cell receptor beta chain appears in the sequencing data of a study of shared clonotypes between healthy human individuals. About the study: Donors had three CD4 naive, three CD4 memory, two CD8 naive and one CD8 memory plate apiece.

In the original workflow: Junction-only immunoSEQ sequences carried no quality scores, so filtering differed. Libraries were prepared by immunoSEQ multiplex PCR; TCRdb keeps only in-frame clonotypes and omits some of them. The DNA gave D and trimming, while V, J and clone size come from that table. The sample contains just over 2,000,000 clones, roughly 95% of which appear only once. This clone appeared once. The target antigen is unknown. This CDR3 has 16 residues. Trimming stripped 0 bases from V and 10 bases from J, with 17 bases between. Per the germline V gene, CDR1 is SGDLS and CDR2 is YYNGEE. Study-level results: Sequencing depth was predicted to influence how clonotypes are shared among donors.

Terminally differentiated effector memory CD45RA+ cells were left out of the naive CD8 fraction, which was CD45RO-negative and positively selected for CCR7. The chain couples TRBV9 to TRBJ1-6; D is perhaps TRBD1 (5 bases). The clonotype comes from a man in his late teens or twenties in good health. The sample was naive CD8+ T cells sorted from blood. As DNA, the CDR3 is TGTGCCAGCAGCGTAGCTTCAGGGACCGGCCAATCACCCCTCCACTTT. Translated, it gives CASSVASGTGQSPLHF.